One sample yielded the 29 T cell receptor beta chains listed below, sequenced in a study of OX40 agonist ivuxolimab in advanced cancers. The repertoire was sequenced with immunoSEQ multiplex PCR; TCRdb's copy has only in-frame clones and lacks some. The table lists about 58,000 clones, 70% to 90% of them singletons. The sequenced sample was CD4+ or CD8+ T cells sorted from blood, obtained in a trial of the OX40 agonist ivuxolimab. The receptors come from an adult with an advanced solid tumor such as melanoma, head and neck, liver or kidney cancer.

V gene TRBV4-3 combines with J gene TRBJ2-7; 8 bases align to TRBD2. The CDR3 loop spans 16 amino acids. V trimming: 1 base; J trimming: 6 bases; junction bases outside the gene matches: 11. CDR1 and CDR2 from the germline V gene are LGHNA and YSLEER. CDR3 residues: CASSQVRGDQESEQYF. CDR3 sequence (DNA): TGCGCCAGCAGCCAAGTGCGGGGGGACCAAGAATCCGAGCAGTACTTC.

The V and J genes are TRBV9 and TRBJ2-7; weak D call: TRBD1 (6 bases). The germline gives CDR1 SGDLS, CDR2 YYNGEE. The CDR3 extends over 12 amino acids. With 2 bases removed from V and 6 bases from J, the gap between germline ends came to 9 bases. For the CDR3, the DNA is TGTGCCAGCAGCGTTCAGGGGTCCGAGCAGTACTTC. Amino acids: CASSVQGSEQYF.

Remarks on this clone: The same CDR3 arises from other DNA sequences in this sample as well. The chain links TRBV7-2 to TRBJ1-1; 7 bases fit TRBD1. The CDR3 contains 13 residues. The J segment lost 3 bases and the V segment lost 4 bases, leaving 2 bases of the junction unmatched. Germline V gene data show CDR1 as SGHTA and CDR2 as FQGNSA. The CDR3 nucleotides are TGTGCCAGCAGCTCTCAGGGGGACACTGAAGCTTTCTTT. Its protein product is CASSSQGDTEAFF.

The rearrangement uses TRBV6-5 and TRBJ2-3, with a tentative D call TRBD1 (6 bases). Trimming removed 6 bases at V and 3 bases at J, with 10 bases between. The length of the CDR3 is 13 residues. The germline CDR1 and CDR2 sequences are MNHEY and SVGAGI. CDR3 sequence (DNA): TGTGCCAGCAGGCCCGGACAGACAGATACGCAGTATTTT. Translation: CASRPGQTDTQYF.

The chain employs TRBV10-3 and TRBJ1-1, with TRBD1 matching 8 bases. The CDR3 has 14 residues. Losses at the gene ends were 4 bases for V and 7 bases for J; bases not matched to a gene: 8. Per the germline V gene, CDR1 is ENHRY and CDR2 is SYGVKD. CDR3 nucleotide sequence: TGTGCCATCAGTGGACAGGGACAGGAGATTGAAGCTTTCTTT. This encodes CAISGQGQEIEAFF.

The chain links TRBV19 to TRBJ1-4; unclear D gene. This CDR3 region has 14 residues. The germline V gene encodes CDR1 LNHDA and CDR2 SQIVND (reference sequence). The V and J ends lost 6 bases and 2 bases respectively, with 10 bases between them. The CDR3 DNA follows: TGTGCCAGTAGCCCTACAGCTACTAATGAAAAACTGTTTTTT. Amino acid sequence: CASSPTATNEKLFF. The whole variable domain, remainder taken from reference TRBV19 and TRBJ1-4, is DGGITQSPKYLFRKEGQNVTLSCEQNLNHDAMYWYRQDPGQGLRLIYYSQIVNDFQKGDIAEGYSVSREKKESFPLTVTSAQKNPTAFYLCASSPTATNEKLFFGSGTQLSVL.

The chain is built from TRBV11-1 and TRBJ2-3; D unclear. Trimming removed 5 bases from V and 3 bases from J, with 12 bases in between. Germline-derived CDR1 and CDR2 are SGHAT and FQDESV (reference sequence). This CDR3 is 14 amino acids long. The CDR3 protein is CASSPRIVTDTQYF. The CDR3 bases are TGTGCCAGCAGCCCACGGATAGTAACAGATACGCAGTATTTT.

This chain uses TRBV30 with TRBJ1-6; D uncertain. The CDR3 has 13 amino acids. Germline V CDR1 and CDR2: GTSNPN, SVGIG (reference sequence). V was pared by 7 bases and J by 4 bases, with 11 bases between. CDR3 nucleotide sequence: TGTGCCTACGGGGAAATTTATAATTCACCCCTCCACTTT. As protein: CAYGEIYNSPLHF.

The gene calls are TRBV10-3 and TRBJ1-5; tentative D call: TRBD1 (5 bases). The CDR3 consists of 17 residues. Trimming stripped 3 bases from V and 0 bases from J, with 15 bases between. Germline CDR1 ENHRY, CDR2 SYGVKD. Written as DNA, the CDR3 is TGTGCCATCAGTGAACAGGCAGGGAAAAATAGCAATCAGCCCCAGCATTTT. It translates to CAISEQAGKNSNQPQHF.

The table lists this clone with a few counts. The rearrangement uses TRBV9 and TRBJ2-2, with D perhaps matching TRBD1 (5 bases). The CDR3 consists of 15 residues. The V gene's germline CDR1 is SGDLS and CDR2 YYNGEE. V lost 0 bases and J 6 bases, leaving 12 bases between the germline ends. The DNA of the CDR3 is TGTGCCAGCAGCGTAGGAGTAGGGGCATCCGGGGAGCTGTTTTTT. Protein sequence: CASSVGVGASGELFF.

The chain joins TRBV30 to TRBJ2-6; D unresolved. CDR1 and CDR2 (germline): GTSNPN, SVGIG (reference sequence). The CDR3 length is 12 residues. Trimming pared 4 bases from V and 8 bases from J, leaving 9 bases between. CDR3 amino acids: CAWTGNTNVLTF. The CDR3, as DNA: TGTGCCTGGACTGGGAACACCAACGTCCTGACTTTC.

The rearrangement links TRBV6-5 to TRBJ2-7; maybe TRBD1 (5 bases). Germline-derived CDR1 and CDR2 are MNHEY and SVGAGI. The V end was cut by 2 bases, the J end by 3 bases, with 8 bases between. CDR3 length equals 13 residues. The CDR3 nucleotides read TGTGCCAGCAGTTACGACAGACTCTACGAGCAGTACTTC. Translating it yields CASSYDRLYEQYF.

Here the CDR3 reads CASSVVMAGLNQPQHF. CDR3 in DNA: TGTGCCAGCAGTGTAGTAATGGCGGGACTCAATCAGCCCCAGCATTTT. V is TRBV6-1 and J is TRBJ1-5; D is perhaps TRBD1 (5 bases). With 4 bases removed from V and 3 bases from J, the gap between germline ends came to 16 bases. The length of the CDR3 is 16 residues. Germline CDR1 MNHNS, CDR2 SASEGT.

J is TRBJ1-1 and V is TRBV5-1; D is unclear. Germline V lookup: CDR1 SGHRS, CDR2 YFSETQ. CDR3 size: 15 residues. Trimming shortened V by 5 bases and J by 0 bases, and 14 bases separated the two germline ends. The CDR3 DNA reads as TGCGCCAGCAGTGGGTCAGTCACCGTGAACACTGAAGCTTTCTTT. Protein sequence: CASSGSVTVNTEAFF.

The CDR3 reads CASSPGQGAYEQYF. In DNA form, the CDR3 reads TGTGCCAGCAGCCCGGGACAGGGGGCCTACGAGCAGTACTTC. The rearrangement joins TRBV6-5 to TRBJ2-7, with 11 bases lining up with TRBD1. V shed 6 bases, J shed 2 bases, and the junction held 3 bases outside the gene matches. The V gene's germline CDR1 is MNHEY and CDR2 SVGAGI. CDR3 length equals 14 residues.

The genes are TRBV9 and TRBJ2-6; D gene uncertain. Germline V gene lookup returns CDR1 SGDLS and CDR2 YYNGEE. The CDR3 spans 15 residues. V lost 3 bases and J lost 4, with 11 bases in between. The CDR3 sequence is CASSGPKTGANVLTF. DNA of the CDR3: TGTGCCAGCAGCGGTCCGAAGACCGGGGCCAACGTCCTGACTTTC.

The chain links TRBV5-6 to TRBJ1-2; TRBD1 aligns across 10 bases. With V trimmed by 4 bases and J by 3 bases, 9 bases remained unmatched. Germline V gene lookup returns CDR1 SGHDT and CDR2 YYEEEE. This CDR3 comprises 16 residues. The CDR3 loop reads CASSPGTGVGDYGYTF. The CDR3, as DNA: TGTGCCAGCAGCCCCGGGACAGGGGTGGGCGACTATGGCTACACCTTC.

In its sample, this clone was seen once. V usage is TRBV6-1 and J usage is TRBJ1-6; D not certain. CDR1 is MNHNS, CDR2 SASEGT, per germline. The ends were cut back, 2 bases at V and 10 bases at J, with 6 bases in the middle. CDR3 size: 12 residues. The CDR3 nucleotides read TGTGCCAGCAGTGAAACGGAGTCACCCCTCCACTTT. Its translation: CASSETESPLHF.

The chain carries TRBV6-6 and TRBJ1-2; 9 bases map to TRBD1. This CDR3 has 15 residues. The junction had 8 bases not matched to a gene; V was cut back by 6 bases and J by 3 bases. Germline V gene data show CDR1 as MNHNY and CDR2 as SVGAGI (reference sequence). CDR3: CASRQTGGAHYGYTF. The CDR3, as DNA: TGTGCCAGCAGGCAAACAGGGGGCGCCCACTATGGCTACACCTTC.

This clone was detected only a few times. The rearrangement joins TRBV4-2 to TRBJ2-5; D not certain. Germline CDR1 reads LGHNA; CDR2 reads YNFKEQ. The CDR3 runs to 14 residues. The V end was cut by 0 bases, the J end by 2 bases, with 7 bases between. CDR3 sequence: CASSQDDGQETQYF. In nucleotides, the CDR3 is TGTGCCAGCAGCCAAGATGACGGTCAAGAGACCCAGTACTTC.

The V and J genes are TRBV19 and TRBJ1-2; D call uncertain. CDR3 length equals 12 residues. V was pared by 1 base and J by 8 bases, with 8 bases between. CDR1 is LNHDA, CDR2 SQIVND, per germline (reference sequence). CDR3 in amino acids: CASSIAAEGYTF. The CDR3 DNA follows: TGTGCCAGTAGTATAGCGGCAGAAGGCTACACCTTC.

J is TRBJ1-4 and V is TRBV6-5; tentative D call: TRBD1 (5 bases). V shed 4 bases and J shed 8 bases, with 17 bases lying between them. Germline CDR1 MNHEY, CDR2 SVGAGI. The CDR3 extends over 15 amino acids. The CDR3, as DNA: TGTGCCAGCAGTTCCGGATGGGGGAGGGAAGAAAAACTGTTTTTT. Encoded protein: CASSSGWGREEKLFF.

The genes are TRBV7-9 and TRBJ1-2; D unclear. Germline V gene data show CDR1 as SEHNR and CDR2 as FQNEAQ (reference sequence). CDR3 length: 16 residues. The ends were cut back, 5 bases at V and 3 bases at J, with 19 bases in the middle. The DNA of the CDR3 is TGTGCCAGCAGCGCCTCCTGGAGGACCTGGGACTATGGCTACACCTTC. This translates into CASSASWRTWDYGYTF.

The rearrangement links TRBV10-3 to TRBJ2-1; 7 nucleotides line up with TRBD2. This CDR3 is 14 amino acids long. Trimming cost V 4 bases and J 8 bases; bases outside gene matches: 8. Germline assignment: CDR1 ENHRY and CDR2 SYGVKD. Here the CDR3 reads CAISALASGHEQFF. The CDR3 region has the DNA TGTGCCATCAGTGCACTAGCGAGCGGGCATGAGCAGTTCTTC.

This chain joins TRBV29-1 and TRBJ2-1; 11 bases map to TRBD2. CDR1 is SQVTM, CDR2 ANQGSEA, per germline. This CDR3 has 15 amino acids. J lost 7 bases, V lost 3 bases, and 8 bases had no gene match. The DNA for the CDR3 is TGCAGCGTTGATTGGGGTAGCGGGGGGGCGAATGAGCAGTTCTTC. Translated, it gives CSVDWGSGGANEQFF.

The chain joins TRBV7-9 to TRBJ2-3; 9 bases match TRBD2. The V and J ends lost 2 bases and 0 bases, in that order; junction bases with no gene match: 6. Germline CDR1 reads SEHNR; CDR2 reads FQNEAQ (reference sequence). CDR3 length: 17 residues. For the CDR3, the DNA is TGTGCCAGCAGCTTACAATCTAGCGGGGCTAGCACAGATACGCAGTATTTT. It encodes CASSLQSSGASTDTQYF.

The chain has TRBV7-9 and TRBJ1-4, with a weak D call TRBD1 (5 bases). The CDR3 is made up of 13 amino acids. In germline, CDR1 is SEHNR, CDR2 FQNEAQ (reference sequence). V lost 5 bases to trimming and J lost 8 bases, with 12 bases between them. For the CDR3, the DNA is TGTGCCAGCAGCGGAGGGGCGGGGGAAAAACTGTTTTTT. It codes for CASSGGAGEKLFF.

The rearrangement joins TRBV10-3 to TRBJ1-2; no clear D. The germline CDR1 and CDR2 sequences are ENHRY and SYGVKD. This CDR3 has 12 residues. Trimming stripped 11 bases from V and 6 bases from J, with 16 bases between. CDR3 nucleotides: TGTGCCCCCCGGAGAGCTCGCGATGGCTACACCTTC. It specifies CAPRRARDGYTF.

The chain links TRBV2 to TRBJ2-1; 9 nucleotides agree with TRBD2. V shed 4 bases, J shed 6 bases, and the junction held 10 bases outside the gene matches. The germline CDR1 and CDR2 sequences are SNHLY and FYNNEI. There are 16 residues in the CDR3. The CDR3 DNA follows: TGTGCCAGCAGTGTCCTAGCGGGGCGGGGTCCCAATGAGCAGTTCTTC. Translated, it gives CASSVLAGRGPNEQFF.